The 17 T cell receptor beta chains below all came from one sample that was sequenced in a study of blood T cell repertoires in COVID-19. Data came from immunoSEQ multiplex PCR; TCRdb stores just in-frame clones and leaves some out. The sample carries about 200,000 clones, around 80% recorded once. Material for sequencing was peripheral blood. All receptors come from a woman in her forties with acute or convalescent COVID-19.

The chain links TRBV2 to TRBJ1-5; D might be TRBD1 (5 bases). The CDR3 loop spans 13 amino acids. Germline V gene lookup returns CDR1 SNHLY and CDR2 FYNNEI. Trimming cost V 6 bases and J 5 bases, with 11 bases left between them. The CDR3 spells CASRGEGYQPQHF. The CDR3, as DNA: TGTGCCAGCAGAGGGGAGGGCTATCAGCCCCAGCATTTT. Variable domain in full (rest from reference TRBV2 and TRBJ1-5): EPEVTQTPSHQVTQMGQEVILRCVPISNHLYFYWYRQILGQKVEFLVSFYNNEISEKSEIFDDQFSVERPDGSNFTLKIRSTKLEDSAMYFCASRGEGYQPQHFGDGTRLSIL.

There are a few counts of this clone. V gene TRBV5-5 combines with J gene TRBJ2-3; TRBD2 matches at 10 bases. CDR3 length: 15 amino acids. In germline, CDR1 is SGHKS, CDR2 YYEKEE (reference sequence). After removal of 4 bases from V and 7 bases from J, the junction contained 9 bases not matched to a gene. In nucleotides, the CDR3 is TGTGCCAGCAGCCCGCCGGGACTAGCGTTACATACGCAGTATTTT. It yields the protein CASSPPGLALHTQYF.

This clone has more than one count but fewer than ten. The chain recombines TRBV20-1 with TRBJ2-7, with D perhaps matching TRBD1 (6 bases). V was clipped by 3 bases and J by 3 bases, with 9 bases between them. CDR1 DFQATT and CDR2 SNEGSKA come from the germline V gene (reference sequence). CDR3 length: 12 amino acids. CDR3 sequence reads: CSASVGGYEQYF. As DNA, the CDR3 is TGCAGTGCTAGTGTAGGGGGCTACGAGCAGTACTTC.

V usage is TRBV27 and J usage is TRBJ1-2; 7 nucleotides agree with TRBD1. The CDR3 has 14 amino acids. Germline CDR1 MNHEY, CDR2 SMNVEV (reference sequence). The J segment lost 8 bases and the V segment lost 5 bases, leaving 11 bases of the junction unmatched. The CDR3 sequence: CASSVYPTGPGYTF. The CDR3 DNA is TGTGCCAGCAGTGTTTACCCGACAGGGCCCGGCTACACCTTC.

This clone was seen only a few times. Additional DNA sequences in this sample encode the identical CDR3. The rearrangement links TRBV18 to TRBJ1-2; 8 positions match TRBD1. The CDR3 covers 15 residues. V dropped 2 bases and J dropped 2; count of bases not matched to a gene: 4. CDR1 is KGHSH and CDR2 is LQKENI in the germline V gene. The CDR3 DNA is TGTGCCAGCTCACCAGGACAGGGCCCCAACTATGGCTACACCTTC. Translating gives CASSPGQGPNYGYTF.

V and J are TRBV11-2 and TRBJ1-6; tentatively, D is TRBD1 (5 bases). This CDR3 has 17 amino acids. Germline V gene sequence: CDR1 SGHAT, CDR2 FQNNGV. Trimming cost V 3 bases and J 1 base, with 13 bases left between them. CDR3: CASSFPRGGSYNSPLHF. The CDR3 nucleotides are TGTGCCAGCAGCTTCCCTAGGGGCGGTTCCTATAATTCACCCCTCCACTTT.

Here the CDR3 reads CASSLRGEQYF. The CDR3 coding sequence is TGTGCCAGCAGCCTCCGAGGAGAGCAGTACTTC. The genes are TRBV9 and TRBJ2-7; no firm D call. Trimming stripped 4 bases from V and 7 bases from J, with 9 bases between. Germline CDR1 reads SGDLS; CDR2 reads YYNGEE. This CDR3 has 11 amino acids.

This chain links TRBV5-1 with TRBJ2-7; TRBD1 agrees at 7 bases. The CDR3 spans 14 residues. Germline V gives CDR1 SGHRS, CDR2 YFSETQ. The J segment lost 4 bases and the V segment lost 1 base, leaving 5 bases of the junction unmatched. The CDR3 loop reads CASSLQGGTYEQYF. The CDR3 DNA follows: TGCGCCAGCAGCTTGCAAGGGGGCACGTACGAGCAGTACTTC.

J is TRBJ2-6 and V is TRBV23-1; 9 positions agree with TRBD1. Being an ORF, TRBV23-1 has a function that is uncertain. V trimming: 2 bases; J trimming: 2 bases; junction bases outside the gene matches: 7. This CDR3 region has 18 residues. The CDR3 here is CASSQMAGQGTGANVLTF. CDR3 in DNA: TGCGCCAGCAGTCAAATGGCGGGACAGGGAACTGGGGCCAACGTCCTGACTTTC.

The chain joins TRBV9 to TRBJ2-1; TRBD2 aligns across 12 bases. J gave up 5 bases and V 4 bases, and 10 bases lay outside the gene matches. The germline CDR1 and CDR2 sequences are SGDLS and YYNGEE. The CDR3 has 17 residues. Written as DNA, the CDR3 is TGTGCCAGCAGCATACTAGCGGGGGGCCACATAGACAATGAGCAGTTCTTC. This sequence encodes CASSILAGGHIDNEQFF. Combining the CDR3 with reference TRBV9 and TRBJ2-1 gives the whole variable domain DSGVTQTPKHLITATGQRVTLRCSPRSGDLSVYWYQQSLDQGLQFLIQYYNGEERAKGNILERFSAQQFPDLHSELNLSSLELGDSALYFCASSILAGGHIDNEQFFGPGTRLTVL.

The chain combines TRBV11-3 with TRBJ2-7, with D hard to call. The CDR3 is 12 residues long. Germline V gives CDR1 SGHNT, CDR2 YENEEA. V gave up 3 bases and J gave up 9 bases, with 12 bases separating them. For the CDR3, the DNA is TGTGCCAGCAGCTTGGGCCTAACGCTGCAGTACTTC. Its translation is CASSLGLTLQYF.

In its sample, this clone was seen a few times. This chain connects TRBV7-3 to TRBJ2-6; D is possibly TRBD2 (6 bases). The CDR3 runs to 16 residues. Germline CDR1 and CDR2: SGHTA and FQGTGA. The germline V and J ends were trimmed by 5 bases and 2 bases, with 13 bases remaining between them. CDR3 loop: CASSHRGGAGANVLTF. The CDR3 DNA is TGTGCCAGCAGCCACCGAGGCGGGGCTGGGGCCAACGTCCTGACTTTC.

This clone appeared once. V and J are TRBV24-1 and TRBJ1-5; no reliable D call. CDR1 is KGHDR and CDR2 is SFDVKD in the germline V gene. V dropped 4 bases and J dropped 4 bases, with 4 bases sitting between them. CDR3 size: 12 residues. The CDR3 sequence: CATSDRNQPQHF. The CDR3 bases are TGTGCCACCAGTGACCGGAATCAGCCCCAGCATTTT.

CDR3 loop: CASVLAGYNEQFF. The CDR3 DNA follows: TGTGCCAGCGTACTAGCGGGGTACAATGAGCAGTTCTTC. V gene TRBV6-5 combines with J gene TRBJ2-1; 10 bases are a match to TRBD2. CDR1 and CDR2 (germline): MNHEY, SVGAGI. V was clipped by 8 bases and J by 4 bases; unmatched bases: 2. This CDR3 spans 13 amino acids.

V gene TRBV5-6 combines with J gene TRBJ1-1; 10 nucleotides line up with TRBD1. The germline gives CDR1 SGHDT, CDR2 YYEEEE. Germline trimming cut 2 bases from V and 3 bases from J; bases unmatched to any gene: 7. The CDR3 loop spans 16 amino acids. CDR3 sequence (DNA): TGTGCCAGCAGCTTTGGGACAGGGGTAAGATACACTGAAGCTTTCTTT. Amino acids: CASSFGTGVRYTEAFF. Supplemented by reference TRBV5-6 and TRBJ1-1, the full variable domain reads DAGVTQSPTHLIKTRGQQVTLRCSPKSGHDTVSWYQQALGQGPQFIFQYYEEEERQRGNFPDRFSGHQFPNYSSELNVNALLLGDSALYLCASSFGTGVRYTEAFFGQGTRLTVV.

The chain joins TRBV11-3 to TRBJ1-1, with TRBD1 matching over 8 bases. The J segment lost 1 base and the V segment lost 0 bases, leaving 4 bases of the junction unmatched. Germline V gene lookup returns CDR1 SGHNT and CDR2 YENEEA. The CDR3 totals 16 residues. Written as DNA, the CDR3 is TGTGCCAGCAGCTTAGATTCCGGGACAGGGAACACTGAAGCTTTCTTT. It encodes CASSLDSGTGNTEAFF. The full variable domain, in which reference TRBV11-3 and TRBJ1-1 provide the parts outside the CDR3, is EAGVVQSPRYKIIEKKQPVAFWCNPISGHNTLYWYLQNLGQGPELLIRYENEEAVDDSQLPKDRFSAERLKGVDSTLKIQPAELGDSAVYLCASSLDSGTGNTEAFFGQGTRLTVV.

This chain uses TRBV6-5 with TRBJ2-7, with D possibly matching TRBD1 (6 bases). From germline, CDR1 is MNHEY and CDR2 SVGAGI. V dropped 6 bases and J dropped 3 bases, with 18 bases sitting between them. The CDR3 length is 15 residues. The CDR3 region has the DNA TGTGCCAGCAGGGCCGCGACAGGTGGGTTCTACGAGCAGTACTTC. Translated: CASRAATGGFYEQYF.